This TCR beta chain is from a study of glioma-infiltrating T cells after dendritic cell vaccination. Study summary: Patients had newly diagnosed or recurrent glioblastoma and received dendritic cell vaccines. At biweekly intervals, patients got three intradermal dendritic cell vaccine injections.

The germline CDR1 and CDR2 sequences are SQVTM and ANQGSEA. This CDR3 has 12 amino acids. The ends were cut back, 4 bases at V and 3 bases at J, with 7 bases in the middle. Assay: immunoSEQ multiplex PCR; the TCRdb copy retains only in-frame clones and omits some. The data contain under 100,000 clones, 85% to 90% of them singletons. Only patients with spare fresh-frozen tumor and over two years of follow-up were included. Isocitrate dehydrogenase mutation was absent in all glioblastoma patients. The sample in question was blood, obtained before dendritic cell vaccination. The sequence came from a human donor with glioblastoma. The V gene is TRBV29-1, the J gene TRBJ2-1; unclear D gene. The CDR3 sequence: CSVVPDYNEQFF. CDR3 sequence (DNA): TGCAGCGTTGTCCCAGACTACAATGAGCAGTTCTTC.